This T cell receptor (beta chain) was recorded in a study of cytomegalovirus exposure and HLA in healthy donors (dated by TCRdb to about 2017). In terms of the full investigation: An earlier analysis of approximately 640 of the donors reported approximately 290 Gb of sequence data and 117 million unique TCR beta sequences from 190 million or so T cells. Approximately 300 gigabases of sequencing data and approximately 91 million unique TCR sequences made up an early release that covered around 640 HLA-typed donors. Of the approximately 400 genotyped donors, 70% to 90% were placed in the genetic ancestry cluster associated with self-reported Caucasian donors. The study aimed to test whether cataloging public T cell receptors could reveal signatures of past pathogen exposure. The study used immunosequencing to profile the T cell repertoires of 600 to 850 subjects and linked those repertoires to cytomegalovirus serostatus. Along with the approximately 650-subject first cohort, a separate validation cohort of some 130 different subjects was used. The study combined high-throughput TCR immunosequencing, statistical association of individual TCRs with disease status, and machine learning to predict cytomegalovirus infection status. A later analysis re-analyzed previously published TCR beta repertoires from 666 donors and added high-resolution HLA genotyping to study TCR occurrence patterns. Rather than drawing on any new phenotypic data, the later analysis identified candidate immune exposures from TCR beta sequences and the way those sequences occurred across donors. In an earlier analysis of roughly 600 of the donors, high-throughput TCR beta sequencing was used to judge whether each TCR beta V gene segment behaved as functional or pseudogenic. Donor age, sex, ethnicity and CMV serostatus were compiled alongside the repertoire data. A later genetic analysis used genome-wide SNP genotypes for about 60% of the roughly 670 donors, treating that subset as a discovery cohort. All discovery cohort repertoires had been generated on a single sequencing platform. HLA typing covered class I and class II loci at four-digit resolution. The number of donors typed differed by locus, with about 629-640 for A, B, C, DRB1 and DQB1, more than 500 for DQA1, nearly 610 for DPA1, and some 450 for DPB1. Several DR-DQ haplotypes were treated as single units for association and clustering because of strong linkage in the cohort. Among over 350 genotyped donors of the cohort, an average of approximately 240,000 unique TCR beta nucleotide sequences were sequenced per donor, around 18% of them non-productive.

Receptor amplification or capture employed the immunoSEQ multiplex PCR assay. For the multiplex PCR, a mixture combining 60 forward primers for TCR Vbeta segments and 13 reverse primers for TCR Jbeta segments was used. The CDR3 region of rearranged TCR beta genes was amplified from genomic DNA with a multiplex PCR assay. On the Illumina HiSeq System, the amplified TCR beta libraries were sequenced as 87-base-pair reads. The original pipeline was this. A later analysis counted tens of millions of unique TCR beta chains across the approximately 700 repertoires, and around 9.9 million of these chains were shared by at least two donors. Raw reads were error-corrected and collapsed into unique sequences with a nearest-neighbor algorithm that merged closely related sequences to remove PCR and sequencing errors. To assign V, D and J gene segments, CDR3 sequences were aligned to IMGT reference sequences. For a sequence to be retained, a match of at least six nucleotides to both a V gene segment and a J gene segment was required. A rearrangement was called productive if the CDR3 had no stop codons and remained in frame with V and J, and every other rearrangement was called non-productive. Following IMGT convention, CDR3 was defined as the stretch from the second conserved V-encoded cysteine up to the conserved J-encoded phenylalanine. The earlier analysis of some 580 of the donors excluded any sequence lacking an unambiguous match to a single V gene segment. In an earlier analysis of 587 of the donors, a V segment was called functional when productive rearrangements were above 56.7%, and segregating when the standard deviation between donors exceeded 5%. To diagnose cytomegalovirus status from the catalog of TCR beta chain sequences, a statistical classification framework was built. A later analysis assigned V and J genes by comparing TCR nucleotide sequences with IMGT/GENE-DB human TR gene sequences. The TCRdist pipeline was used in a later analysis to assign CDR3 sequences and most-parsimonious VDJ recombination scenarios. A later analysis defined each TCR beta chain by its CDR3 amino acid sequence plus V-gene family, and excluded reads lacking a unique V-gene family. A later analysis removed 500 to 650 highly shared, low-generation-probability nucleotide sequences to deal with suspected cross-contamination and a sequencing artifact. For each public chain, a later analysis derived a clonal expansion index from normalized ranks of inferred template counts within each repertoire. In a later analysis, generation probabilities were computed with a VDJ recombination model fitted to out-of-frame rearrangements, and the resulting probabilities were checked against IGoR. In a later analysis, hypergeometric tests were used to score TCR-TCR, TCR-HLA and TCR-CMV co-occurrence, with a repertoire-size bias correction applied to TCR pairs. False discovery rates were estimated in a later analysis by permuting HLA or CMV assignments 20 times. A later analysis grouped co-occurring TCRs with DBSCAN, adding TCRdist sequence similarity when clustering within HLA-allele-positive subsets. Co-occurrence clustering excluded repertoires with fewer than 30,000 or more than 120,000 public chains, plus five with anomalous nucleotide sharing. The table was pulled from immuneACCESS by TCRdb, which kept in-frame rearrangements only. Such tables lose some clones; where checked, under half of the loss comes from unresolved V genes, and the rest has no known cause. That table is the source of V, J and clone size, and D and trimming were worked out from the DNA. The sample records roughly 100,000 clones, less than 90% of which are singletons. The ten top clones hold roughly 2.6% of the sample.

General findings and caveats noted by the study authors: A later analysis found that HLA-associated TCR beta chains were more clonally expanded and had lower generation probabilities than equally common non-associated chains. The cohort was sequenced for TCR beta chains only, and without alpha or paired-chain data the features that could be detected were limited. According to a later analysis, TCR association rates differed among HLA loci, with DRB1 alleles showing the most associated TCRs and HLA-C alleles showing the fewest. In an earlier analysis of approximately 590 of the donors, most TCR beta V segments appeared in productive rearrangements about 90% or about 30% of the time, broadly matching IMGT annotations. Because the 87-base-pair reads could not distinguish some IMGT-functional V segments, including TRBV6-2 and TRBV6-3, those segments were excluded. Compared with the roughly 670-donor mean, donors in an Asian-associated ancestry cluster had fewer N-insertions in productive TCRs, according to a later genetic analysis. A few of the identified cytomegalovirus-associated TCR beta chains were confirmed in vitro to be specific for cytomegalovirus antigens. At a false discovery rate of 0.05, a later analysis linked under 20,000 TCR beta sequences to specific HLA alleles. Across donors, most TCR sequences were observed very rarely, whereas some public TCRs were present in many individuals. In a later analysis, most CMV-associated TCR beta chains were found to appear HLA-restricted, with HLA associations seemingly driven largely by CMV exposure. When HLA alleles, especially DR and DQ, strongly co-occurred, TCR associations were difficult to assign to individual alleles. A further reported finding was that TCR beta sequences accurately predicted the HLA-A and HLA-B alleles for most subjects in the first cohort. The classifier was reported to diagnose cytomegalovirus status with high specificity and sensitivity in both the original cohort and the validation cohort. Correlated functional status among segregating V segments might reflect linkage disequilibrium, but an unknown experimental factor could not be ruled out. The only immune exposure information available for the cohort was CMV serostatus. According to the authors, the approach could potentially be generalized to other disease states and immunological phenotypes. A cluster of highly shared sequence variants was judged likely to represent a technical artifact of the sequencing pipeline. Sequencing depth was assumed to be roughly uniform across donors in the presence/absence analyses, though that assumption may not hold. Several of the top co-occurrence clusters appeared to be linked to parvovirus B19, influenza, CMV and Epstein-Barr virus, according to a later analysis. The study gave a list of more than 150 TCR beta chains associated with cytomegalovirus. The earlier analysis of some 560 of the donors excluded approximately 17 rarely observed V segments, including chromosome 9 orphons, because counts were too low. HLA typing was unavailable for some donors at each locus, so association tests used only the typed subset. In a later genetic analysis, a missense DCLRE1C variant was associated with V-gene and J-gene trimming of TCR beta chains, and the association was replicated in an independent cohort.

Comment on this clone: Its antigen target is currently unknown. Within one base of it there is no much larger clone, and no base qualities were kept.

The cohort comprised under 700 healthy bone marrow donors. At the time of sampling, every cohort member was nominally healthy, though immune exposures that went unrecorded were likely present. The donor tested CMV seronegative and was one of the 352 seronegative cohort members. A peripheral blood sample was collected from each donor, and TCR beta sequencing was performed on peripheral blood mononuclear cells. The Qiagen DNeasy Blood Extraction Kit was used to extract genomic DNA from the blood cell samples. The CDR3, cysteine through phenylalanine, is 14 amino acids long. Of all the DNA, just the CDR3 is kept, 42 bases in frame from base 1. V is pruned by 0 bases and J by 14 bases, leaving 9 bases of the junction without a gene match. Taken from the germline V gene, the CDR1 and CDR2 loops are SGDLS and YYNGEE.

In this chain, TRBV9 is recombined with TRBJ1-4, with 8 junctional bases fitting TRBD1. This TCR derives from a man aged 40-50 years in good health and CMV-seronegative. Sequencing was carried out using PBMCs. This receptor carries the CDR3 CASSVAPGTGFLFF. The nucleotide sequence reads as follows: TGTGCCAGCAGCGTAGCTCCCGGGACAGGATTCCTGTTTTTT. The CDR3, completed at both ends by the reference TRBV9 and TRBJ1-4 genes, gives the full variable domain DSGVTQTPKHLITATGQRVTLRCSPRSGDLSVYWYQQSLDQGLQFLIQYYNGEERAKGNILERFSAQQFPDLHSELNLSSLELGDSALYFCASSVAPGTGFLFFGSGTQLSVL.